These 18 T cell receptor beta chains share one sample of origin, sequenced in a study of vaccination and CD4 T cells after COVID-19. Their target antigens are unknown. Cultured CD4+ T cell DNA underwent sequencing with the Oncomine TCR Beta short-read assay. TCRdb re-called the PCR reads through MiXCR, storing one row per CDR3 protein. The sample lists 700 or so distinct CDR3 sequences, 13% occurring once. As to treatment: roughly 10-day PBMC culture with coronavirus spike peptide pools or control peptides (ViraFEST assay). These CD4+ T cells came from an unexposed donor, sampled before the COVID-19 pandemic (2011-2018). Sequenced: CD4+ T cells from blood, cultured in vitro. These receptors were obtained from a human donor in good health.

By share, this clonotype counts as large. The V gene is TRBV5-1, the J gene TRBJ1-1, with D unresolved. With 1 base removed from V and 3 bases from J, the gap between germline ends came to 7 bases. Germline assignment: CDR1 SGHRS and CDR2 YFSETQ. The CDR3 is 13 amino acids. CDR3 DNA sequence: TGCGCCAGCAGCTTGTCCGTGGACACTGAAGCTTTCTTT. Protein product: CASSLSVDTEAFF.

About this clonotype: This could be a read error, since a much larger clone is one nucleotide away. The chain carries TRBV12-3 or TRBV12-4 and TRBJ1-2; no reliable D call. There are 14 residues in the CDR3. V lost 5 bases to trimming and J lost 7 bases, with 17 bases between them. The CDR3 nucleotides read TGTGCCAGCAGTCCCGGACGGTCCCTCCTTGGCTACACCTTC. It encodes CASSPGRSLLGYTF.

By share, this clonotype counts as large (0.1 to 1%). This rearrangement joins TRBV6-1 to TRBJ1-5; D gene ambiguous. The CDR3 extends over 12 amino acids. CDR1 is MNHNS, CDR2 SASEGT, per germline. The V and J ends lost 4 bases and 5 bases respectively, with 6 bases between them. The CDR3 is CASSGRDQPQHF. As DNA, the CDR3 is TGTGCCAGCAGTGGACGGGATCAGCCCCAGCATTTT.

Within the sample, this clonotype is medium-sized. CDR3 coding DNA: TGTGCCAGCAGTGACTCGGCCAGCGGGGCGCAGTTCTTC. This gives the protein CASSDSASGAQFF. The chain couples TRBV6-4 to TRBJ2-1; 7 nucleotides line up with TRBD2. From germline, CDR1 is MRHNA and CDR2 SNTAGT. V lost 0 bases and J lost 12; bases outside the gene matches: 5. This CDR3 has 13 residues.

The chain carries TRBV5-6 and TRBJ2-1, with 7 bases matching TRBD1. V shed 6 bases, J shed 3 bases, and the junction held 6 bases outside the gene matches. The CDR3 consists of 14 residues. Germline loops: CDR1 SGHDT, CDR2 YYEEEE. CDR3 in DNA: TGTGCCAGCACCCTGAGACAGGGCTACAATGAGCAGTTCTTC. Its translation is CASTLRQGYNEQFF. The whole variable domain, remainder taken from reference TRBV5-6 and TRBJ2-1, is DAGVTQSPTHLIKTRGQQVTLRCSPKSGHDTVSWYQQALGQGPQFIFQYYEEEERQRGNFPDRFSGHQFPNYSSELNVNALLLGDSALYLCASTLRQGYNEQFFGPGTRLTVL.

The chain combines TRBV10-3 with TRBJ2-7, with D perhaps matching TRBD1 (5 bases). The length of the CDR3 is 16 residues. Trimming took 4 bases from V and 0 from J, leaving 16 bases between them. From germline, CDR1 is ENHRY and CDR2 SYGVKD. The CDR3 region is CAISATVGTISYEQYF. CDR3 bases: TGTGCCATCAGTGCGACAGTTGGAACTATCTCCTACGAGCAGTACTTC.

This clonotype qualifies as large. The chain uses TRBV28 and TRBJ2-2; 7 nucleotides line up with TRBD1. With 4 bases clipped from V and 5 bases from J, the junction kept 4 bases outside the gene matches. Per germline, CDR1 MDHEN and CDR2 SYDVKM. There are 14 residues in the CDR3. CDR3 sequence (DNA): TGTGCCAGCAGTTGGGGCAGGGGGACCGGGGAGCTGTTTTTT. It encodes CASSWGRGTGELFF.

This clonotype is labeled medium-sized. The chain carries TRBV10-2 and TRBJ2-2; D is unclear. The CDR3 length is 14 residues. Germline V CDR1 and CDR2: WSHSY, SAAADI. Trimming pared 4 bases from V and 4 bases from J, leaving 10 bases between. The CDR3 nucleotides are TGCGCCAGCAGTGCCCAGGACCTCACCGGGGAGCTGTTTTTT. Encoded protein: CASSAQDLTGELFF.

This clonotype counts as large. The gene calls are TRBV20-1 and TRBJ1-2; D remains unclear. The CDR3 totals 14 residues. Germline V CDR1 and CDR2: DFQATT, SNEGSKA (reference sequence). V shed 4 bases and J shed 1 base, with 13 bases lying between them. CDR3 DNA sequence: TGCAGTGCTACCCAGCCGCTTTTTAACTATGGCTACACCTTC. Its translation: CSATQPLFNYGYTF.

This clonotype is labeled as large (0.1 to 1%). The genes are TRBV4-2 and TRBJ1-2, with D unresolved. The CDR3 runs 17 residues. V was clipped by 2 bases and J by 0 bases, with 16 bases between them. The V gene's germline CDR1 is LGHNA and CDR2 YNFKEQ. The CDR3 sequence: CASSQSSGSDTNYGYTF. The CDR3 nucleotides read TGTGCCAGCAGCCAATCTAGTGGGTCAGATACTAACTATGGCTACACCTTC.

This clonotype was counted only a few times. V and J are TRBV28 and TRBJ2-7; tentatively, D is TRBD2 (7 bases). The CDR3 covers 15 residues. V lost 7 bases to trimming and J lost 2 bases, with 18 bases between them. CDR1 MDHEN and CDR2 SYDVKM come from the germline V gene. The CDR3 sequence: CASIFKGEGPYEQYF. DNA of the CDR3: TGTGCCAGCATTTTTAAGGGGGAGGGCCCCTACGAGCAGTACTTC.

A note on this clonotype: A read error may be the cause here, since a much bigger clone is one base away. V gene TRBV24-1 combines with J gene TRBJ2-1; 10 bases fit TRBD2. This CDR3 contains 16 residues. V lost 7 bases and J lost 6; bases outside the gene matches: 11. CDR1 is KGHDR, CDR2 SFDVKD, per germline. The CDR3 nucleotides are TGTGCCACCAGGGACTCTCTAGCGGGAGCGGGCAATGAGCAGTTCTTC. Its protein is CATRDSLAGAGNEQFF.

By frequency in the sample, this clonotype is large. The rearrangement uses TRBV27 and TRBJ1-5, with D perhaps matching TRBD1 (6 bases). The germline CDR1 and CDR2 sequences are MNHEY and SMNVEV (reference sequence). Trimming stripped 9 bases from V and 3 bases from J, with 15 bases between. The CDR3 is 14 residues long. The CDR3 sequence is CASSQDRANQPQHF. The CDR3 DNA reads as TGTGCCAGTTCCCAGGACAGAGCCAATCAGCCCCAGCATTTT.

This clonotype is labeled medium-sized (0.01 to 0.1%). The chain recombines TRBV19 with TRBJ2-2, with D possibly matching TRBD2 (5 bases). CDR3 size: 13 residues. Deletions cut 9 bases from V and 0 bases from J, with 8 bases between. The germline V gene encodes CDR1 LNHDA and CDR2 SQIVND (reference sequence). As DNA, the CDR3 is TGTGCCAGCGGGATCTCGAACACCGGGGAGCTGTTTTTT. Translating gives CASGISNTGELFF.

This clonotype is judged large (0.1 to 1%). This rearrangement joins TRBV28 to TRBJ1-5, with 8 bases aligning to TRBD1. This CDR3 is built from 17 residues. Unmatched junction bases numbered 11, after V lost 1 base and J lost 6 bases. CDR1 and CDR2 (germline): MDHEN, SYDVKM. The CDR3 bases are TGTGCCAGCAGTTTATCAGGGGGCGACTACAATTGTCAGCCCCAGCATTTT. Residues: CASSLSGGDYNCQPQHF. Drawing the rest from reference TRBV28 and TRBJ1-5, the complete variable domain is DVKVTQSSRYLVKRTGEKVFLECVQDMDHENMFWYRQDPGLGLRLIYFSYDVKMKEKGDIPEGYSVSREKKERFSLILESASTNQTSMYLCASSLSGGDYNCQPQHFGDGTRLSIL.

In its sample, this clonotype ranks as large. The chain recombines TRBV2 with TRBJ1-5; 8 positions agree with TRBD1. Germline V gene lookup returns CDR1 SNHLY and CDR2 FYNNEI. V lost 5 bases and J lost 6; bases outside the gene matches: 6. This CDR3 is 14 amino acids long. The CDR3 sequence: CASSFGQGGQPQHF. The CDR3 DNA reads TGTGCCAGCAGTTTTGGACAGGGAGGTCAGCCCCAGCATTTT.

This clonotype is termed medium-sized (0.01 to 0.1%). The chain recombines TRBV11-2 with TRBJ1-1, with TRBD1 identical over 10 bases. The CDR3 contains 16 residues. The V gene end was trimmed by 2 bases and the J gene end by 5 bases; junction bases not matched to a gene: 8. Germline assignment: CDR1 SGHAT and CDR2 FQNNGV. In DNA form, the CDR3 reads TGTGCCAGCAGCTTACTGGGACAGGGGATCAATACTGAAGCTTTCTTT. Protein sequence: CASSLLGQGINTEAFF.

This clonotype is large (0.1 to 1%) within its sample. The chain is built from TRBV27 and TRBJ2-1; D is undetermined. V lost 7 bases and J 8 bases, leaving 21 bases between the germline ends. CDR3 length: 15 residues. Germline CDR1 reads MNHEY; CDR2 reads SMNVEV (reference sequence). This chain's CDR3 is CASTSTRASRHEQFF. The CDR3 nucleotides are TGTGCCAGCACCTCTACACGGGCTAGTAGGCATGAGCAGTTCTTC.